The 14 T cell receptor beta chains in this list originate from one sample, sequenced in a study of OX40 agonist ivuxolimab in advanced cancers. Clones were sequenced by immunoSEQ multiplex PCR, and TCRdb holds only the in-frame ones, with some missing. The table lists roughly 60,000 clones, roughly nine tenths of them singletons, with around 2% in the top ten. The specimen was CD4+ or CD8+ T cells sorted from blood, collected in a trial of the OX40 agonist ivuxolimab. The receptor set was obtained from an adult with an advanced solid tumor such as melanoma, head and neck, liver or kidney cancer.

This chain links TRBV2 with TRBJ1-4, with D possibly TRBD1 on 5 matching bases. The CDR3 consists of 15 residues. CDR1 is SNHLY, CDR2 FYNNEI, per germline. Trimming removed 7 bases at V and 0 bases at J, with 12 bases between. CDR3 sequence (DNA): TGTGCCAGCAAGGGGCACCCTGCAACTAATGAAAAACTGTTTTTT. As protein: CASKGHPATNEKLFF.

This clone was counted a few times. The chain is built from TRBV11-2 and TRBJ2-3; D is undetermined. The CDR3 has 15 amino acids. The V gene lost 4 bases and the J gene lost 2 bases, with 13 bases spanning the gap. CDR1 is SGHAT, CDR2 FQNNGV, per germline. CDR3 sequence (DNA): TGTGCCAGCAGCTCCTTTCAAAGGCCCACAGATACGCAGTATTTT. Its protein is CASSSFQRPTDTQYF.

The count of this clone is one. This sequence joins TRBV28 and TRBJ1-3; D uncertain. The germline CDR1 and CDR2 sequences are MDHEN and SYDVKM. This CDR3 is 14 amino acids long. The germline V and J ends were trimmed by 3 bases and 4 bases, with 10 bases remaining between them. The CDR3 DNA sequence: TGTGCCAGCAGTTTGGCTTCTACCGGAAACACCATATATTTT. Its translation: CASSLASTGNTIYF.

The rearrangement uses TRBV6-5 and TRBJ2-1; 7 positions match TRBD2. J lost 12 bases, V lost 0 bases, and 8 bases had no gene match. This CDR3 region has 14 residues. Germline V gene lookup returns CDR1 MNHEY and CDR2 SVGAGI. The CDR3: CASSYSLSGGMQFF. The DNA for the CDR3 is TGTGCCAGCAGTTACTCGCTGTCGGGAGGTATGCAGTTCTTC.

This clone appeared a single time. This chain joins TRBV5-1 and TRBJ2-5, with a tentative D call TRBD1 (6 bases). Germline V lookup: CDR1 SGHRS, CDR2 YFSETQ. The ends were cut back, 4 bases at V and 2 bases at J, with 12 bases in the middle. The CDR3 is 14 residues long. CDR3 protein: CASSIGTQQETQYF. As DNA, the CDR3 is TGCGCCAGCAGCATAGGGACACAACAAGAGACCCAGTACTTC.

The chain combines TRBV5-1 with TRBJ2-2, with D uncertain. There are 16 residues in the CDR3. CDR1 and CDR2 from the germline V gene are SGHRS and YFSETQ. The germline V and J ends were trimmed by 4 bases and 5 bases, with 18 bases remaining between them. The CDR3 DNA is TGCGCCAGCAGCGAAGGATCTGGGTTGGAAACCGGGGAGCTGTTTTTT. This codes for CASSEGSGLETGELFF.

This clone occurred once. The CDR3 sequence: CASSSVLSYYEQYF. The CDR3, as DNA: TGTGCCAGCAGTTCAGTACTCTCCTACTACGAGCAGTACTTC. This chain uses TRBV6-5 with TRBJ2-7; D gene unclear. The germline CDR1 and CDR2 sequences are MNHEY and SVGAGI. The V end was cut by 4 bases, the J end by 3 bases, with 13 bases between. This CDR3 spans 14 amino acids.

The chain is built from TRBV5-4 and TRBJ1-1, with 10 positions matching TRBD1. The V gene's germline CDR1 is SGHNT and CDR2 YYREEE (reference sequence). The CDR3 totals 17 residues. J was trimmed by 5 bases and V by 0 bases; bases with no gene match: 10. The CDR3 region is CASSLGDRGESRTEAFF. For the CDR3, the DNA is TGTGCCAGCAGCTTGGGGGACAGGGGTGAGTCGAGAACTGAAGCTTTCTTT.

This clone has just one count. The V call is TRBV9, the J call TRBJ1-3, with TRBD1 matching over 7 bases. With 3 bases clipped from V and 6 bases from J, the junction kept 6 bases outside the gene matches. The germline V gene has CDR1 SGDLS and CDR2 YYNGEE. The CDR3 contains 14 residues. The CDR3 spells CASSASDRANTIYF. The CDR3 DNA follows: TGTGCCAGCAGCGCCAGTGACAGGGCAAACACCATATATTTT.

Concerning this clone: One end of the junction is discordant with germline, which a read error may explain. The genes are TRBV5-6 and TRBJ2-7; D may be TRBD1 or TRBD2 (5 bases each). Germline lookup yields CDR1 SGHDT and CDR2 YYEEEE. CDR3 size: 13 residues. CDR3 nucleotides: TGTGCCAGCAGCCCCTCCAGCCACGGGACGCTCGACTTC. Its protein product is CASSPSSHGTLDF.

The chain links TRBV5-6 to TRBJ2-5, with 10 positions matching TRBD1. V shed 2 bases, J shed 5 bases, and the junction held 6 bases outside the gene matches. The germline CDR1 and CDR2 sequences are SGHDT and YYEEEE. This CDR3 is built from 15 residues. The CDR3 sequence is CASSFGTGVVETQYF. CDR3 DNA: TGTGCCAGCAGCTTCGGGACAGGGGTTGTGGAGACCCAGTACTTC. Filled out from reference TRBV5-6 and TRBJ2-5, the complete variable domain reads DAGVTQSPTHLIKTRGQQVTLRCSPKSGHDTVSWYQQALGQGPQFIFQYYEEEERQRGNFPDRFSGHQFPNYSSELNVNALLLGDSALYLCASSFGTGVVETQYFGPGTRLLVL.

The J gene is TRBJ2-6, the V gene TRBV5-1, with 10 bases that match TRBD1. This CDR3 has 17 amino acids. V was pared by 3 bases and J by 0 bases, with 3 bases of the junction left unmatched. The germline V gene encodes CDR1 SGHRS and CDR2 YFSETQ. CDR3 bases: TGCGCCAGCAGCTGGACAGGGGGTTTCTCTGGGGCCAACGTCCTGACTTTC. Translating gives CASSWTGGFSGANVLTF.

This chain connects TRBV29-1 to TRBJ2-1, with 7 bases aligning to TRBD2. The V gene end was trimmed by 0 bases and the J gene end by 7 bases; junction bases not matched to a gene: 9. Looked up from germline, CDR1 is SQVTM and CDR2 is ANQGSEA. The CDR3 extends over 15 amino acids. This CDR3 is CSVEDLAGAGNEQFF. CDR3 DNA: TGCAGCGTTGAAGATCTGGCGGGAGCAGGTAATGAGCAGTTCTTC.

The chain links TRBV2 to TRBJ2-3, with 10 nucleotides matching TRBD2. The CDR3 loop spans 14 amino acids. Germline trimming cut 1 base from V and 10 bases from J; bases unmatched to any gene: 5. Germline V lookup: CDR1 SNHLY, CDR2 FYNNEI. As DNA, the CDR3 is TGTGCCAGCAGTGAAGGGCTAGCGGGGGTGGCGCAGTATTTT. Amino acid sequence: CASSEGLAGVAQYF.